These 22 T cell receptor beta chains share one sample of origin, sequenced in a study of T cell responses to AZD1222 COVID-19 vaccine. TCRdb keeps only in-frame clones here, not all; method: immunoSEQ multiplex PCR. The repertoire holds over 150,000 clones, with around nine tenths as singletons. The input for sequencing was peripheral blood, taken 28 days after the second AZD1222 dose. Receptors originate from an adult who received the AZD1222 COVID-19 vaccine.

The V call is TRBV10-3, the J call TRBJ1-4; D is undetermined. CDR1 is ENHRY and CDR2 is SYGVKD in the germline V gene. V was cut by 3 bases and J by 2 bases, with 7 bases left in between. The CDR3 covers 14 residues. The CDR3 is CAISESGTNEKLFF. The CDR3, as DNA: TGTGCCATCAGTGAATCTGGGACTAATGAAAAACTGTTTTTT.

The chain is built from TRBV5-4 and TRBJ2-5; weak D call: TRBD1 (6 bases). Germline V CDR1 and CDR2: SGHNT, YYREEE (reference sequence). There are 14 residues in the CDR3. Trimming stripped 0 bases from V and 3 bases from J, with 9 bases between. The CDR3 bases are TGTGCCAGCAGCTTGGCCCGGACAGAAGAGACCCAGTACTTC. It specifies CASSLARTEETQYF.

This chain uses TRBV4-3 with TRBJ2-2; D is unresolved. CDR3 length: 17 amino acids. Germline CDR1 and CDR2: LGHNA and YSLEER. Trimming stripped 2 bases from V and 3 bases from J, with 16 bases between. The CDR3 spells CASSQQDTYGYTGELFF. The CDR3 coding sequence is TGCGCCAGCAGCCAACAAGACACCTACGGCTACACCGGGGAGCTGTTTTTT.

The V and J genes are TRBV6-5 and TRBJ1-2; no clear D. V lost 2 bases and J 4 bases, leaving 8 bases between the germline ends. The CDR3 contains 13 residues. From germline, CDR1 is MNHEY and CDR2 SVGAGI. CDR3 sequence reads: CASSYPGSYGYTF. CDR3 sequence (DNA): TGTGCCAGCAGTTACCCTGGAAGCTATGGCTACACCTTC.

This sequence joins TRBV6-4 and TRBJ2-2, with D perhaps matching TRBD2 (5 bases). Germline assignment: CDR1 MRHNA and CDR2 SNTAGT. The CDR3 has 15 residues. Trimming pared 6 bases from V and 1 base from J, leaving 12 bases between. The CDR3 DNA follows: TGTGCCAGCAGCCCTAGTAGCGTGAACACCGGGGAGCTGTTTTTT. Amino acid sequence: CASSPSSVNTGELFF.

The chain couples TRBV20-1 to TRBJ1-1; no clear D gene. From germline, CDR1 is DFQATT and CDR2 SNEGSKA (reference sequence). V gave up 3 bases and J gave up 4 bases, with 9 bases separating them. The CDR3 is 12 residues long. In DNA form, the CDR3 reads TGCAGTGCTAGTAAGGGAGGCACTGAAGCTTTCTTT. Its translation is CSASKGGTEAFF.

As to this clone: The sample carries other DNA sequences with the same CDR3. CDR3 DNA sequence: TGTGCCAGCAGCGTAGCCTCAAGTTCCTACGAGCAGTACTTC. It is translated as CASSVASSSYEQYF. The chain carries TRBV9 and TRBJ2-7; D is unresolved. The V gene lost 0 bases and the J gene lost 1 base, with 8 bases spanning the gap. The germline V gene encodes CDR1 SGDLS and CDR2 YYNGEE. CDR3 length equals 14 residues.

This rearrangement joins TRBV30 to TRBJ1-4; D unresolved. The CDR3 is 14 amino acids. Trimming took off 0 bases at V and 2 bases at J, with 7 bases between the two ends. Germline V gives CDR1 GTSNPN, CDR2 SVGIG (reference sequence). The CDR3 loop is CAWSVWRTNEKLFF. The CDR3 region has the DNA TGTGCCTGGAGTGTATGGCGTACTAATGAAAAACTGTTTTTT.

As DNA, the CDR3 is TGTGCCAGCAGCTTCCACCGGCGGGGGCGGGCAGAGACCCAGTACTTC. Translation: CASSFHRRGRAETQYF. The V call is TRBV25-1, the J call TRBJ2-5; D possibly corresponds to TRBD2 (7 bases). V was pared by 6 bases and J by 4 bases, with 21 bases between. Germline values: CDR1 MGHDK, CDR2 SYGVNS. The CDR3 runs to 16 residues.

The CDR3 protein is CASSVDPGGGETQYF. DNA for the CDR3: TGTGCCAGCAGCGTAGATCCAGGGGGTGGGGAGACCCAGTACTTC. The rearrangement uses TRBV9 and TRBJ2-5; 7 bases map to TRBD1. The CDR3 is 15 amino acids. Trimming took 0 bases from V and 5 from J; bases not matched to a gene: 7. Germline V gene data show CDR1 as SGDLS and CDR2 as YYNGEE. Full variable domain (rest looked up from reference TRBV9 and TRBJ2-5): DSGVTQTPKHLITATGQRVTLRCSPRSGDLSVYWYQQSLDQGLQFLIQYYNGEERAKGNILERFSAQQFPDLHSELNLSSLELGDSALYFCASSVDPGGGETQYFGPGTRLLVL.

The V call is TRBV7-3, the J call TRBJ2-1, with 11 bases aligning to TRBD2. Germline lookup yields CDR1 SGHTA and CDR2 FQGTGA. V lost 5 bases to trimming and J lost 7 bases; unmatched junction nucleotides: 4. This CDR3 is built from 14 residues. CDR3 sequence reads: CASSPGTSGNEQFF. For the CDR3, the DNA is TGTGCCAGCAGCCCGGGGACTAGCGGTAATGAGCAGTTCTTC.

This sequence joins TRBV19 and TRBJ2-5, with 9 positions matching TRBD1. The germline CDR1 and CDR2 sequences are LNHDA and SQIVND (reference sequence). J gave up 5 bases and V 5 bases, and 9 bases lay outside the gene matches. This CDR3 is 15 amino acids long. The CDR3 is CASSPSTGGVETQYF. As DNA, the CDR3 is TGTGCCAGTAGTCCTTCGACAGGGGGTGTTGAGACCCAGTACTTC. The variable domain in full, with the rest retrieved from reference TRBV19 and TRBJ2-5, is DGGITQSPKYLFRKEGQNVTLSCEQNLNHDAMYWYRQDPGQGLRLIYYSQIVNDFQKGDIAEGYSVSREKKESFPLTVTSAQKNPTAFYLCASSPSTGGVETQYFGPGTRLLVL.

This chain joins TRBV6-2 or TRBV6-3 and TRBJ1-2, with 7 bases that match TRBD1. Germline V lookup: CDR1 MNHEY, CDR2 SVGEGT. This CDR3 comprises 14 residues. The V gene end was trimmed by 2 bases and the J gene end by 3 bases; junction bases not matched to a gene: 3. The CDR3 sequence is CASSYPDRDYGYTF. DNA of the CDR3: TGTGCCAGCAGTTACCCCGACAGGGACTATGGCTACACCTTC.

This clone was found once. The chain couples TRBV10-3 to TRBJ2-3; maybe TRBD2 (5 bases). Germline-derived CDR1 and CDR2 are ENHRY and SYGVKD. CDR3 length equals 16 residues. Trimming stripped 3 bases from V and 1 base from J, with 14 bases between. CDR3 bases: TGTGCCATCAGTGACCCCCGGGGTTCGGGCACAGATACGCAGTATTTT. Translated, it gives CAISDPRGSGTDTQYF.

The rearrangement joins TRBV6-2 or TRBV6-3 to TRBJ1-2, with 7 bases aligning to TRBD1. V trimming: 7 bases; J trimming: 2 bases; junction bases outside the gene matches: 7. The CDR3 has 14 residues. Germline assignment: CDR1 MNHEY and CDR2 SVGEGT. The CDR3 DNA follows: TGTGCCAGCACCCCGACAGGGAGAAACTATGGCTACACCTTC. This translates into CASTPTGRNYGYTF.

The DNA of the CDR3 is TGTGCCAGCAGCTTTGGGACTAGCGAGGCGGATACGCAGTATTTT. Translation: CASSFGTSEADTQYF. This chain links TRBV7-9 with TRBJ2-3; TRBD2 matches 10 bases. Germline CDR1 reads SEHNR; CDR2 reads FQNEAQ (reference sequence). Trimming at V came to 3 bases and at J to 6 bases, leaving 6 bases not matched to a gene. The CDR3 extends over 15 amino acids.

In this sample, this clone turned up once. The V gene is TRBV18, the J gene TRBJ1-6, with D unresolved. The length of the CDR3 is 12 residues. Germline V gene sequence: CDR1 KGHSH, CDR2 LQKENI. Trimming took 5 bases from V and 8 from J, leaving 7 bases between them. The CDR3 sequence is CASSAGDSPLHF. Written as DNA, the CDR3 is TGTGCCAGCTCAGCGGGAGATTCACCCCTCCACTTT.

The V call is TRBV9, the J call TRBJ2-5, with TRBD2 as a possible D gene (5 bases). This CDR3 is 16 amino acids long. Germline V gives CDR1 SGDLS, CDR2 YYNGEE. Trimming left V 0 bases short and J 2 bases short, with 14 bases between. The DNA of the CDR3 is TGTGCCAGCAGCGTAGGGCTGGGGAGAATTCAAGAGACCCAGTACTTC. Encoded protein: CASSVGLGRIQETQYF.

The chain employs TRBV19 and TRBJ2-7; TRBD2 matches 9 bases. The CDR3 runs 14 residues. Germline V CDR1 and CDR2: LNHDA, SQIVND (reference sequence). V lost 4 bases and J lost 6; bases outside the gene matches: 7. DNA for the CDR3: TGTGCCAGTAGTACGCGGGGGGGGCGCCCCGAGCAGTACTTC. The encoded protein is CASSTRGGRPEQYF.

The chain carries TRBV5-1 and TRBJ2-7; D might be TRBD1 (6 bases). Trimming stripped 5 bases from V and 1 base from J, with 19 bases between. CDR1 and CDR2 from the germline V gene are SGHRS and YFSETQ. This CDR3 comprises 16 residues. CDR3 sequence reads: CASRWGSGQGSYEQYF. The DNA for the CDR3 is TGCGCCAGCAGATGGGGTAGTGGGCAGGGGTCCTACGAGCAGTACTTC. The variable domain in full, with the rest retrieved from reference TRBV5-1 and TRBJ2-7, is KAGVTQTPRYLIKTRGQQVTLSCSPISGHRSVSWYQQTPGQGLQFLFEYFSETQRNKGNFPGRFSGRQFSNSRSEMNVSTLELGDSALYLCASRWGSGQGSYEQYFGPGTRLTVT.

The chain employs TRBV10-3 and TRBJ2-1, with D possibly being TRBD2 (6 bases). This CDR3 comprises 14 residues. Germline-derived CDR1 and CDR2 are ENHRY and SYGVKD. V was shortened by 6 bases and J by 4 bases, with 13 bases between the two germline ends. Here the CDR3 DNA reads TGTGCCATCAGAGGAGCGGAGGGGTACAATGAGCAGTTCTTC. It specifies CAIRGAEGYNEQFF.

The chain has TRBV5-6 and TRBJ1-4; 7 positions agree with TRBD1. V was clipped by 0 bases and J by 12 bases; unmatched bases: 2. CDR1 is SGHDT and CDR2 is YYEEEE in the germline V gene. The CDR3 spans 12 residues. CDR3 nucleotide sequence: TGTGCCAGCAGCTTGGTTCAGGGGGAACTGTTTTTT. Its protein is CASSLVQGELFF.